Shown below are 15 T cell receptor beta chains from a single sample sequenced in a study of a mutant IDH1 vaccine in newly diagnosed glioma. The time point here: week 11, during vaccination. One vaccine dose held 300 ug of mutant IDH1 20-mer peptide and came with topical imiquimod. No antigens are known for them. TCRdb's table, derived via immunoSEQ multiplex PCR, lists solely in-frame clones and lacks some. The sample carries approximately 64,000 clones, approximately 84% recorded once. This material consisted of PBMCs, taken from a glioma patient whose treatment included an IDH1 peptide vaccine. The receptors here all came from a woman aged 50 to 65 with glioma.

J is TRBJ1-5 and V is TRBV6-1, with 7 bases aligning to TRBD1. Germline loops: CDR1 MNHNS, CDR2 SASEGT. The CDR3 runs to 14 residues. V shed 6 bases, J shed 0 bases, and the junction held 2 bases outside the gene matches. CDR3 protein: CASSGDSSNQPQHF. DNA of the CDR3: TGTGCCAGCAGCGGGGACAGTAGCAATCAGCCCCAGCATTTT.

The rearrangement links TRBV7-9 to TRBJ1-6; a weak D match, TRBD1 (5 bases). The CDR3 consists of 13 residues. CDR1 is SEHNR, CDR2 FQNEAQ, per germline (reference sequence). V was pared by 2 bases and J by 11 bases, with 10 bases between. In DNA, the CDR3 is TGTGCCAGCAGCTTACAGGGTCCGACACCCCTCCACTTT. Translated, it gives CASSLQGPTPLHF.

J is TRBJ2-2 and V is TRBV9; no clear D gene. The CDR3 extends over 17 amino acids. The germline V gene encodes CDR1 SGDLS and CDR2 YYNGEE. V was shortened by 4 bases and J by 3 bases, with 19 bases between the two germline ends. CDR3 in amino acids: CASSPSPWPVDTGELFF. The CDR3 nucleotides read TGTGCCAGCAGCCCATCTCCCTGGCCGGTTGACACCGGGGAGCTGTTTTTT.

This chain uses TRBV6-1 with TRBJ1-5, with D hard to call. Germline V gene sequence: CDR1 MNHNS, CDR2 SASEGT. V was pared by 0 bases and J by 3 bases, with 3 bases between. CDR3 size: 13 residues. CDR3 region: CASSEATNQPQHF. The CDR3 DNA reads TGTGCCAGCAGTGAAGCGACCAATCAGCCCCAGCATTTT.

The chain uses TRBV6-6 and TRBJ2-1, with TRBD1 as a possible D gene (6 bases). Germline CDR1 is MNHNY and CDR2 is SVGAGI (reference sequence). Trimming stripped 6 bases from V and 5 bases from J, with 14 bases between. The CDR3 is made up of 14 amino acids. The chain's CDR3 is CASRLASGDNEQFF. The DNA of the CDR3 is TGTGCCAGCAGGCTAGCCTCAGGGGACAATGAGCAGTTCTTC.

The genes are TRBV7-3 and TRBJ1-1, with TRBD1 as a possible D gene (5 bases). From germline, CDR1 is SGHTA and CDR2 FQGTGA. Trimming took off 5 bases at V and 4 bases at J, with 11 bases between the two ends. The CDR3 is made up of 13 amino acids. DNA for the CDR3: TGTGCCAGCAGCGTGGCAGGGAGCACTGAAGCTTTCTTT. It codes for CASSVAGSTEAFF.

CDR3 sequence reads: CASSFPRGSYNEQFF. DNA for the CDR3: TGTGCCAGCAGCTTCCCCAGGGGGTCCTACAATGAGCAGTTCTTC. J is TRBJ2-1 and V is TRBV5-4, with TRBD1 identical over 7 bases. V lost 2 bases, J lost 1 base, and 3 bases stayed unmatched. CDR1 and CDR2 from the germline V gene are SGHNT and YYREEE (reference sequence). The CDR3 is 15 residues long.

This rearrangement joins TRBV9 to TRBJ1-1; D unresolved. The CDR3 sequence is 15 residues long. Germline V gives CDR1 SGDLS, CDR2 YYNGEE. V was trimmed by 4 bases and J by 1 base, leaving 14 bases between them. DNA for the CDR3: TGTGCCAGCAGCCCCCTCGGGCAGAAGAACACTGAAGCTTTCTTT. Translated: CASSPLGQKNTEAFF.

This clone was observed a handful of times. V gene TRBV6-1 combines with J gene TRBJ2-1, with D hard to call. This CDR3 has 11 amino acids. Germline V lookup: CDR1 MNHNS, CDR2 SASEGT. V was pared by 5 bases and J by 8 bases, with 7 bases between. The DNA for the CDR3 is TGTGCCAGCAGTTTTCTGGATGAGCAGTTCTTC. Protein: CASSFLDEQFF.

The chain has TRBV9 and TRBJ1-3; D not resolved. V was cut by 7 bases and J by 2 bases, with 10 bases left in between. CDR3 length: 13 residues. Germline V gene lookup returns CDR1 SGDLS and CDR2 YYNGEE. CDR3 amino acids: CASGGPPGNTIYF. CDR3 in DNA: TGTGCCAGCGGAGGTCCTCCTGGAAACACCATATATTTT. The full variable domain, in which reference TRBV9 and TRBJ1-3 provide the parts outside the CDR3, is DSGVTQTPKHLITATGQRVTLRCSPRSGDLSVYWYQQSLDQGLQFLIQYYNGEERAKGNILERFSAQQFPDLHSELNLSSLELGDSALYFCASGGPPGNTIYFGEGSWLTVV.

The chain carries TRBV11-1 and TRBJ1-5; no clear D gene. This CDR3 has 14 amino acids. Trimming stripped 1 base from V and 7 bases from J, with 11 bases between. Germline V gives CDR1 SGHAT, CDR2 FQDESV (reference sequence). DNA of the CDR3: TGTGCCAGCAGCTTAGAGGGCAGAAACCAGCCCCAGCATTTT. Its protein product is CASSLEGRNQPQHF.

The chain joins TRBV5-1 to TRBJ1-3, with no clear D. The length of the CDR3 is 16 residues. The V end lost 0 bases, the J end lost 1 base, and 11 bases lay between the germline ends. Germline V gene sequence: CDR1 SGHRS, CDR2 YFSETQ. CDR3 DNA: TGCGCCAGCAGCTTGGAGGGCCTGGAATCTGGAAACACCATATATTTT. The encoded protein is CASSLEGLESGNTIYF.

The CDR3, as DNA: TGTGCCAGCAGCCAGAAAGAGACCCAGTACTTC. Its protein is CASSQKETQYF. The chain combines TRBV7-2 with TRBJ2-5; D is unclear. CDR1 is SGHTA and CDR2 is FQGNSA in the germline V gene. CDR3 length equals 11 residues. Trimming left V 5 bases short and J 3 bases short, with 4 bases between.

This clone is a singleton in its sample. The rearrangement joins TRBV18 to TRBJ1-2, with D unclear. The V end was cut by 3 bases, the J end by 8 bases, with 16 bases between. CDR1 is KGHSH, CDR2 LQKENI, per germline. CDR3 length equals 14 residues. CDR3 sequence reads: CASSPIPASRGYTF. For the CDR3, the DNA is TGTGCCAGCTCACCGATCCCGGCGAGTCGCGGCTACACCTTC.

The chain couples TRBV29-1 to TRBJ1-1; the D gene is possibly TRBD1 (6 bases). This CDR3 has 13 amino acids. The V end was cut by 6 bases, the J end by 3 bases, with 14 bases between. Per germline, CDR1 SQVTM and CDR2 ANQGSEA. CDR3 sequence (DNA): TGCAGCGTCGTCCAGGGGAGATACACTGAAGCTTTCTTT. Its protein product is CSVVQGRYTEAFF. Filled out from reference TRBV29-1 and TRBJ1-1, the complete variable domain reads SAVISQKPSRDICQRGTSLTIQCQVDSQVTMMFWYRQQPGQSLTLIATANQGSEATYESGFVIDKFPISRPNLTFSTLTVSNMSPEDSSIYLCSVVQGRYTEAFFGQGTRLTVV.